This TCR beta chain appears in the sequencing data of a study of T cell repertoires in cytomegalovirus infection. General observations from the study: Dominating the ex vivo response were TCR beta clonotypes that were CMV-specific and HLA-C-restricted.

This clonotype has at least ten counts. The antigen remains unidentified. TCRdb processed the reads anew with MiXCR; each CDR3 protein has one entry. Of approximately 150,000 distinct CDR3 sequences in the sample, under 8.5% were seen once. The CDR3 spans 15 residues. Germline CDR1 and CDR2: SGHTA and FQGNSA. V was pared by 5 bases and J by 2 bases, with 5 bases of the junction left unmatched. The receptor's source is a human donor in good health (CMV status not recorded). Some clones in this sample may be carry-over from other donors' samples. Sequencing used PBMCs. This chain uses TRBV7-2 with TRBJ2-3, with TRBD1 matching over 9 bases. The DNA for the CDR3 is TGTGCCAGCAGCGCCGGGACAGGGTTCACAGATACGCAGTATTTT. Residues: CASSAGTGFTDTQYF.